This T cell receptor beta chain was observed in a study of shared clonotypes between healthy human individuals. For this clone: The antigen remains unidentified.

Sequencing was performed with immunoSEQ multiplex PCR; in TCRdb, only in-frame clones are kept and a portion is missing. The table has about 2.4 million clones, approximately 93% seen once. Findings and limits, study-wide: Shared clonotypes: approximately 5.3% naive CD4, roughly 4% naive CD8, about 2.5% memory CD4, roughly 0.4% memory CD8. Sampling was confined to blood; repertoires within tissues likely differ.

The CDR3 is made up of 12 amino acids. Germline CDR1 is SQVTM and CDR2 is ANQGSEA. V was cut by 7 bases and J by 3 bases, with 11 bases left in between. The clonotype was recovered from a man in his late teens or twenties in good health. Some clones in this sample may be carry-over from other donors' samples. Sequenced input: naive CD4+ T cells from PBMCs. Subset described: CD45RA+ positively selected. This chain links TRBV29-1 with TRBJ2-3; the D is unclear. CDR3 DNA sequence: TGCAGCGCCCCGGACGGAACAGATACGCAGTATTTT. This translates into CSAPDGTDTQYF.